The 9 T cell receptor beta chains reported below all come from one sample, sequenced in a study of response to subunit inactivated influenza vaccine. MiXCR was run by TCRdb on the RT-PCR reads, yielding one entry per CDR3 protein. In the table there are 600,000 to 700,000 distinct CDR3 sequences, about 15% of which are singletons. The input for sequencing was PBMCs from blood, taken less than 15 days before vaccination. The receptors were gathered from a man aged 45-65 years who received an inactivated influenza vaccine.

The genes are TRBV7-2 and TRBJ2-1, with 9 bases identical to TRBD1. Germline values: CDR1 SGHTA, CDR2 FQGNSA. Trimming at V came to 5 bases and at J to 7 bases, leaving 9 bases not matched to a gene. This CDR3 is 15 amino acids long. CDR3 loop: CASSPQGDRANEQFF. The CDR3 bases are TGTGCCAGCAGCCCCCAGGGGGACAGGGCTAATGAGCAGTTCTTC.

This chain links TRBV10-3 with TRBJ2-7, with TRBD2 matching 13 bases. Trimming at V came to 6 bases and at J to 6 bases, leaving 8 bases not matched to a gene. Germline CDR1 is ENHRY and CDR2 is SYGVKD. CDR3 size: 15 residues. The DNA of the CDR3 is TGTGCCATCAGAGGGGGACTAGCGGGGTTCGGCGAGCAGTACTTC. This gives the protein CAIRGGLAGFGEQYF.

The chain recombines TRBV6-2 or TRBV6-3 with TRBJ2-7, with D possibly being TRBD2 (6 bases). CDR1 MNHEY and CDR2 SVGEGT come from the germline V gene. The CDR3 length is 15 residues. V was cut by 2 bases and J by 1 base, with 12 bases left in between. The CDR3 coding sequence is TGTGCCAGCAGTTACGGGCTAGCGCCTTCCTACGAGCAGTACTTC. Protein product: CASSYGLAPSYEQYF.

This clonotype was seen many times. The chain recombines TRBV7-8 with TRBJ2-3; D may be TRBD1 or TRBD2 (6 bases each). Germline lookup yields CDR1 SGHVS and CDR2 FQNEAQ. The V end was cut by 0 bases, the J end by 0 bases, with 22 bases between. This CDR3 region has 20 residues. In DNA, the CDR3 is TGTGCCAGCAGCTTAGCGCGGGGTTGGACAGCCAGAACTAGCACAGATACGCAGTATTTT. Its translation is CASSLARGWTARTSTDTQYF.

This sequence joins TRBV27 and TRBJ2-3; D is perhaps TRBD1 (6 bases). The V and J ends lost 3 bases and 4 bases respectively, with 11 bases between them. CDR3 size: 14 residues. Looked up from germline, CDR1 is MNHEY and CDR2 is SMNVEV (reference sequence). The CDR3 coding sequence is TGTGCCAGCAGTTTTTTGGGGGCCGCAGATACGCAGTATTTT. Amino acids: CASSFLGAADTQYF.

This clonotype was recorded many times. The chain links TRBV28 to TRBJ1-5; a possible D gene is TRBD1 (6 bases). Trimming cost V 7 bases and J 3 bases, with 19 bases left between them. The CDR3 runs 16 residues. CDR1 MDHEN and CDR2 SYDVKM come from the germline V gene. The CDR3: CASTMGGRGINQPQHF. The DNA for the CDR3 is TGTGCCAGCACCATGGGGGGGCGAGGTATCAATCAGCCCCAGCATTTT.

CDR3 bases: TGCGCCAGCAGCCACCAGACAGGGGGCAACGGCTACACCTTC. It encodes CASSHQTGGNGYTF. This rearrangement joins TRBV4-1 to TRBJ1-2; 10 bases are shared with TRBD1. CDR1 and CDR2 (germline): MGHRA, YSYEKL. The length of the CDR3 is 14 residues. V lost 3 bases and J lost 8; bases outside the gene matches: 6.

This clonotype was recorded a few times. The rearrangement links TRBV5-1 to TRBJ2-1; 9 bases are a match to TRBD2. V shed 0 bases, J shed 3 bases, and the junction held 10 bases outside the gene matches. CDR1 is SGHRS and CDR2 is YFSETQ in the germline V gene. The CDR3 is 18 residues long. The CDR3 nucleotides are TGCGCCAGCAGCTTGGGTCTCTGGCGGGAGGGCCGCTACAATGAGCAGTTCTTC. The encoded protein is CASSLGLWREGRYNEQFF.

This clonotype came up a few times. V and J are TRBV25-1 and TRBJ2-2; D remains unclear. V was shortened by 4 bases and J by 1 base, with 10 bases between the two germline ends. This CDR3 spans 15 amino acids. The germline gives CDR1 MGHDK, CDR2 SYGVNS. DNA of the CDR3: TGTGCCAGCAGTGTCCTAGGCCGGAACACCGGGGAGCTGTTTTTT. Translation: CASSVLGRNTGELFF.